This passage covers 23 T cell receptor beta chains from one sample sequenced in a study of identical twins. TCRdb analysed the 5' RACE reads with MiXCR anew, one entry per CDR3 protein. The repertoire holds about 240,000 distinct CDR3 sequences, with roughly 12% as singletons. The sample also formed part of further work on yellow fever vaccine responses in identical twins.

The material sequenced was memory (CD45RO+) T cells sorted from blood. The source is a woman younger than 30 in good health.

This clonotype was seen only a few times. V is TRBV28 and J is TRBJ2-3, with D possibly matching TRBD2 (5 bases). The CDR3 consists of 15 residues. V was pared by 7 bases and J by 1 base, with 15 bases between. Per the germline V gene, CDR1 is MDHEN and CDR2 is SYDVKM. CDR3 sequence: CASISSWRGTDTQYF. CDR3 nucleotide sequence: TGTGCCAGCATCTCTAGTTGGCGGGGCACAGATACGCAGTATTTT. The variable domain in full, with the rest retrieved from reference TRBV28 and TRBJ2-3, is DVKVTQSSRYLVKRTGEKVFLECVQDMDHENMFWYRQDPGLGLRLIYFSYDVKMKEKGDIPEGYSVSREKKERFSLILESASTNQTSMYLCASISSWRGTDTQYFGPGTRLTVL.

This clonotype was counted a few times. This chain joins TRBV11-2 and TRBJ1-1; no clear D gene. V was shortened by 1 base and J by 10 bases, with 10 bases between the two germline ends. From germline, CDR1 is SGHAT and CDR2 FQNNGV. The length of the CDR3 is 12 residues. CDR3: CASSLGYLGAFF. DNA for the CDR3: TGTGCCAGCAGCTTAGGTTACCTCGGAGCTTTCTTT.

Written as DNA, the CDR3 is TGCAGTGCTACGGACAGGCCACAGTACGAGCAGTACTTC. It specifies CSATDRPQYEQYF. V and J are TRBV20-1 and TRBJ2-7, with TRBD1 matching over 7 bases. The germline V gene encodes CDR1 DFQATT and CDR2 SNEGSKA (reference sequence). This CDR3 region has 13 residues. V shed 4 bases and J 4 bases; nucleotides not matched to a gene: 7.

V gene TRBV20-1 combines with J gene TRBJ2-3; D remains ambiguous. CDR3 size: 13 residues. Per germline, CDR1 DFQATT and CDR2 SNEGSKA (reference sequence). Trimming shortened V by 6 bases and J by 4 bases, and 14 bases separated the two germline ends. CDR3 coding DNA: TGCAGTGCCCCCCCCCAGGTCGCAGATACGCAGTATTTT. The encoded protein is CSAPPQVADTQYF.

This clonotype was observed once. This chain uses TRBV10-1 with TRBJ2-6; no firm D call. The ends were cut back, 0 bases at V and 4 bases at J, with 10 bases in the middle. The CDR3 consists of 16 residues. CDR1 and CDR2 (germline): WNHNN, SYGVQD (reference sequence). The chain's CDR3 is CASSESSVRGANVLTF. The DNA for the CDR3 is TGCGCCAGCAGTGAGTCGTCTGTTCGAGGGGCCAACGTCCTGACTTTC.

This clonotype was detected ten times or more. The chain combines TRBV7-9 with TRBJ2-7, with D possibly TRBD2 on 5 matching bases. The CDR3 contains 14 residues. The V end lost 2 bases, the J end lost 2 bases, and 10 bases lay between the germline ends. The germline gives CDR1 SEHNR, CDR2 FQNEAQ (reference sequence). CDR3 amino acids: CASSLTSRAYEQYF. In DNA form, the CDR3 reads TGTGCCAGCAGCTTAACTAGTCGGGCCTACGAGCAGTACTTC.

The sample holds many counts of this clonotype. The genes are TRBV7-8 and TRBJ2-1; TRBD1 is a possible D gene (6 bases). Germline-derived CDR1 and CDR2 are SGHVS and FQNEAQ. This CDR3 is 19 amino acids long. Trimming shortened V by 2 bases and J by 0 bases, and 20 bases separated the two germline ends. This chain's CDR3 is CASSLRSPAVDSSYNEQFF. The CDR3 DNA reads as TGTGCCAGCAGCTTACGTTCGCCGGCAGTGGACAGCTCCTACAATGAGCAGTTCTTC.

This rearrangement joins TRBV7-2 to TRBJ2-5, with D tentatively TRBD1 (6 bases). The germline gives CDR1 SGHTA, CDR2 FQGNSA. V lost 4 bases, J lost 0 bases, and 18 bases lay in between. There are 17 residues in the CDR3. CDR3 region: CASSSRPPTGNQETQYF. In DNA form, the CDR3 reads TGTGCCAGCAGCTCCCGGCCGCCTACAGGGAACCAAGAGACCCAGTACTTC.

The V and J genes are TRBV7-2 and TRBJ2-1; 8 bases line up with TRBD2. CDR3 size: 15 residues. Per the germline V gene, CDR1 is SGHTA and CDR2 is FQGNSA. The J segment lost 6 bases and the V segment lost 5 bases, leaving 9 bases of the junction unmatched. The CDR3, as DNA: TGTGCCAGCAGCCCTAGAACCGGGACTAGCAATGAGCAGTTCTTC. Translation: CASSPRTGTSNEQFF.

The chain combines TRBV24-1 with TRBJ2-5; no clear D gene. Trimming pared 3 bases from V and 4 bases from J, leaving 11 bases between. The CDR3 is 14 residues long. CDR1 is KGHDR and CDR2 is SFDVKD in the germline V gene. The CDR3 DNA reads TGTGCCACCAGTGATGCGGACGGATTAGAGACCCAGTACTTC. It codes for CATSDADGLETQYF.

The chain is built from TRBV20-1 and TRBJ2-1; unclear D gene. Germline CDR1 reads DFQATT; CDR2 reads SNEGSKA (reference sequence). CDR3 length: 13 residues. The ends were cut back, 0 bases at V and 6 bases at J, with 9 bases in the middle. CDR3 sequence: CSARDGRVNEQFF. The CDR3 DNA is TGCAGTGCTAGAGACGGACGGGTCAATGAGCAGTTCTTC.

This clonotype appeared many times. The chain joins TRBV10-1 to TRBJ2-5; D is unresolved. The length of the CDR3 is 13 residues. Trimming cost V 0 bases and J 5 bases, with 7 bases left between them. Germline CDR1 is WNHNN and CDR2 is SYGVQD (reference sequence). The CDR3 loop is CASSESEYETQYF. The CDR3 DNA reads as TGCGCCAGCAGTGAGTCGGAGTATGAGACCCAGTACTTC.

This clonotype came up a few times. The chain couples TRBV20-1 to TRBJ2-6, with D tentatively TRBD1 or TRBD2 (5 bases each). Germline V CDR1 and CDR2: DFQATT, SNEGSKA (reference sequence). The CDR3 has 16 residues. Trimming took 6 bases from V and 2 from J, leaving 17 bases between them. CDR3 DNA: TGCAGTGCCAGGGACCCAATGTCGGCTGGGGCCAACGTCCTGACTTTC. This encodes CSARDPMSAGANVLTF.

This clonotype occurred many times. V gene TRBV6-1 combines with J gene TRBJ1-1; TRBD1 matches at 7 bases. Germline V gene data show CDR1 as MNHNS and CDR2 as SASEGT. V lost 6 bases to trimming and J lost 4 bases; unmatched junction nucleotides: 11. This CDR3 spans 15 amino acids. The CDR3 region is CASRQRQTGSTEAFF. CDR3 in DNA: TGTGCCAGCAGACAACGACAGACAGGGTCCACTGAAGCTTTCTTT.

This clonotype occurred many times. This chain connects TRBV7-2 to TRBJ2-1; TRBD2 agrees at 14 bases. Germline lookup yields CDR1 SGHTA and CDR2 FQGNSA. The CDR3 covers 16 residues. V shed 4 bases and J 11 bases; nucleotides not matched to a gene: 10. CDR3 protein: CASSSSGTSGGSKQFF. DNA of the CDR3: TGTGCCAGCAGCTCCTCCGGGACTAGCGGGGGCTCTAAGCAGTTCTTC.

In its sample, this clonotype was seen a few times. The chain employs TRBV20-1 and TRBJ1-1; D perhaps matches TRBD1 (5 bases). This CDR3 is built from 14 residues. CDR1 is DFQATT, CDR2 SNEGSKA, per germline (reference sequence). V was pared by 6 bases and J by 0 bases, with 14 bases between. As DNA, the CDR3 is TGCAGTGCAGCAGGGTACGGGATGAACACTGAAGCTTTCTTT. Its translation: CSAAGYGMNTEAFF.

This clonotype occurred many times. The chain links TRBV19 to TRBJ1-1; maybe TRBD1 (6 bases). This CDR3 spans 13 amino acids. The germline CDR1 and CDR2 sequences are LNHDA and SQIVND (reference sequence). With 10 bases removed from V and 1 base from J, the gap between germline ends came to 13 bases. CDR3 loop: CATSGHPNTEAFF. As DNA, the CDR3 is TGTGCCACCTCGGGACACCCGAACACTGAAGCTTTCTTT.

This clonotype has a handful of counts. This chain's CDR3 is CASRTSRNTGELFF. The CDR3 DNA follows: TGCGCCAGCAGGACTAGCAGGAACACCGGGGAGCTGTTTTTT. The chain uses TRBV5-1 and TRBJ2-2; 7 bases are shared with TRBD2. J lost 1 base, V lost 5 bases, and 2 bases had no gene match. This CDR3 has 14 amino acids. Germline V gene lookup returns CDR1 SGHRS and CDR2 YFSETQ.

The CDR3 here is CASSQEEGSGANVLTF. CDR3 coding DNA: TGCGCCAGCAGCCAAGAGGAGGGCTCTGGGGCCAACGTCCTGACTTTC. The chain recombines TRBV4-3 with TRBJ2-6; weak D call: TRBD2 (6 bases). The germline CDR1 and CDR2 sequences are LGHNA and YSLEER. The CDR3 is made up of 16 amino acids. V gave up 0 bases and J gave up 0 bases, with 6 bases separating them.

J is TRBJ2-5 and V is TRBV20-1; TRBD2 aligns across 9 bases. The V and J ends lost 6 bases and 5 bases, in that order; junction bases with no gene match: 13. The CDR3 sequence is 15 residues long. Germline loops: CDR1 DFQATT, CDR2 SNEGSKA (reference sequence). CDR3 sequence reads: CSASPVASGVETQYF. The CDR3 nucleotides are TGCAGTGCCTCCCCCGTTGCTAGCGGGGTGGAGACCCAGTACTTC.

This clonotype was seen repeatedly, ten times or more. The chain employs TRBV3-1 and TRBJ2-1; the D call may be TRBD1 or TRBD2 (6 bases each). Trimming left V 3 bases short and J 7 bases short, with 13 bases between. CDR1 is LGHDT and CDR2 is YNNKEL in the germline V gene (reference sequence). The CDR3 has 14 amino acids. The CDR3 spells CASSHSGGGNEQFF. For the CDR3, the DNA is TGTGCCAGCAGCCATAGCGGAGGGGGAAATGAGCAGTTCTTC.

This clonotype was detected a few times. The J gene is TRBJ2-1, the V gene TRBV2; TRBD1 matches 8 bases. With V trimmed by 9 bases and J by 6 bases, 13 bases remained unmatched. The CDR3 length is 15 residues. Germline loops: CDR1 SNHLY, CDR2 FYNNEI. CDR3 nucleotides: TGTGCCAGGGCATCAGGGGGCTTCGGGGGCAATGAGCAGTTCTTC. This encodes CARASGGFGGNEQFF.

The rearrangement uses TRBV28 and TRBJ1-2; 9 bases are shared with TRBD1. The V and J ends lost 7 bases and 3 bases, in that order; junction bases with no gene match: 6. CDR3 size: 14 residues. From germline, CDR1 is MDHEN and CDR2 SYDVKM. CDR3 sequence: CASNSGTGYYGYTF. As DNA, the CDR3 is TGTGCCAGCAATTCCGGGACAGGGTACTATGGCTACACCTTC.